This paragraph reports one T cell receptor (beta chain). What it binds is unknown. This sample was included in a study of graft-versus-host responses after intestinal transplantation. The study's findings and limits: The study found high graft-versus-host to host-versus-graft clonal ratios in allografts of patients with graft-donor T cell macrochimerism.

Sequencing was performed with immunoSEQ multiplex PCR; in TCRdb, only in-frame clones are kept and a portion is missing. The sample shows fewer than 120,000 clones, around 93% of them seen only once. V lost 1 base to trimming and J lost 5 bases; unmatched junction nucleotides: 17. The length of the CDR3 is 19 residues. Looked up from germline, CDR1 is SGHRS and CDR2 is YFSETQ. This clonotype originated in a human donor who received an intestinal transplant. The chain couples TRBV5-1 to TRBJ2-5; TRBD2 aligns across 10 bases. The sequences come from unstimulated CD8+ T cells sorted from spleen or lymph node cells, collected before intestinal transplant. The CDR3 nucleotides read TGCGCCAGCAGCTTGCCCCACCCCCTTTCTAGCGGGAGCGGTGAGACCCAGTACTTC. Translating gives CASSLPHPLSSGSGETQYF.